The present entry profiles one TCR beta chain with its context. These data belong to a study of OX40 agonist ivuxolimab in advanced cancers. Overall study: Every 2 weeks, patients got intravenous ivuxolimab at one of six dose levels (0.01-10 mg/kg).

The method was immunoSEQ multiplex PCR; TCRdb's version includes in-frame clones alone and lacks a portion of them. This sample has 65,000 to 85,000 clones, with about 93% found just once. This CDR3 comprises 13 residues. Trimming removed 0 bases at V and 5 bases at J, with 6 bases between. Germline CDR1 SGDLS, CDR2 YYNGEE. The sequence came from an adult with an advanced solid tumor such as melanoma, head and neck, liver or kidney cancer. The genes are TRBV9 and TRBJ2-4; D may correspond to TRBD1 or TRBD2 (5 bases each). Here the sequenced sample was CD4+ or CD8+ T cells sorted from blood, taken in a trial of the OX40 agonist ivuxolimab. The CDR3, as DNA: TGTGCCAGCAGCGTAGGAGGGGAAAACATTCAGTACTTC. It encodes CASSVGGENIQYF.